The source of this T cell receptor beta chain is a study of PD-L1 blockade in urothelial cancer. Whole-study context: About 90% of the roughly 30 patients were men whose urothelial cancer was bladder-origin.

Trimming shortened V by 5 bases and J by 4 bases, and 8 bases separated the two germline ends. This CDR3 has 12 amino acids. The germline CDR1 and CDR2 sequences are MDHEN and SYDVKM. Study results and caveats: Patients who had durable benefit saw their tumor-associated blood clones expand more at 3 weeks.

Libraries were prepared by immunoSEQ multiplex PCR; TCRdb keeps only in-frame clonotypes and omits some of them. The data contain about 76,000 clones, approximately 90% of them singletons. The time point is: peripheral blood 6 weeks after treatment start. About this clone itself: What it recognizes is unknown.

The TCR sequence derives from a woman older than 75 with urothelial cancer. The V gene is TRBV28, the J gene TRBJ1-2; D is unresolved. The source material was PBMCs, sampled around atezolizumab (anti-PD-L1) treatment. CDR3 coding DNA: TGTGCCAGCAGTCTAGTTGGCTATGGCTACACCTTC. It yields the protein CASSLVGYGYTF.